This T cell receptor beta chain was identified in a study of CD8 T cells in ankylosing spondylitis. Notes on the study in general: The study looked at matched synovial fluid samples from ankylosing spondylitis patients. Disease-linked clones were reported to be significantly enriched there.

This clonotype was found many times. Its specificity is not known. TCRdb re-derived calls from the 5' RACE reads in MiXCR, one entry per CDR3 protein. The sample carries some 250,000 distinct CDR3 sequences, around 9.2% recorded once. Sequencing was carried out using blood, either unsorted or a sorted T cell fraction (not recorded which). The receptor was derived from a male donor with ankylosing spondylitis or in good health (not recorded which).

CDR3 DNA sequence: TGTGCCAGCAGCCTACGGGGCGCGGACATTCAGTACTTC. It codes for CASSLRGADIQYF. This chain connects TRBV14 to TRBJ2-4, with D tentatively TRBD1 or TRBD2 (5 bases each). The V end was cut by 4 bases, the J end by 8 bases, with 12 bases between. CDR1 SGHDN and CDR2 FVKESK come from the germline V gene. There are 13 residues in the CDR3.